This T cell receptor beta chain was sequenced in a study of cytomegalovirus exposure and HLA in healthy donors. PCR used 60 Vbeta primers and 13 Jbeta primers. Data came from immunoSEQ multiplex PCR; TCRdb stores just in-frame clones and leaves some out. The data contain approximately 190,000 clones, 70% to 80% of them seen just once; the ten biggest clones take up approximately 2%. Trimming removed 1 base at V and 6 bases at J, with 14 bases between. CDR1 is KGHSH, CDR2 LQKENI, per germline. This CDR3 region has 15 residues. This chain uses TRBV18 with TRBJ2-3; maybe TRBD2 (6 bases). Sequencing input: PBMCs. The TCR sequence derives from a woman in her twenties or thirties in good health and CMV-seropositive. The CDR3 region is CASSPQRSGLDTQYF. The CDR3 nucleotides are TGTGCCAGCTCACCACAGCGCAGCGGGCTGGATACGCAGTATTTT.